The 8 T cell receptor beta chains in this list originate from one sample, sequenced in a study of blood T cell repertoires in COVID-19. Sequencing was performed with immunoSEQ multiplex PCR; in TCRdb, only in-frame clones are kept and a portion is missing. Of 200,000 to 250,000 clones detected, under 90% appear once; the ten largest clones hold about 6.5%. Sequencing used peripheral blood. The origin of the receptors is a man aged 60 to 69 who had recovered from COVID-19.

As regards this clone: The sample has other DNA sequences that encode this CDR3 too. The V gene is TRBV18, the J gene TRBJ2-7; D possibly corresponds to TRBD1 (6 bases). The CDR3 covers 14 residues. Per germline, CDR1 KGHSH and CDR2 LQKENI. With 0 bases removed from V and 2 bases from J, the gap between germline ends came to 8 bases. CDR3 loop: CASSPPGQPYEQYF. The CDR3, as DNA: TGTGCCAGCTCACCACCCGGACAGCCCTACGAGCAGTACTTC.

This rearrangement joins TRBV2 to TRBJ2-3, with D possibly matching TRBD2 (6 bases). V gave up 5 bases and J gave up 1 base, with 10 bases separating them. The CDR3 has 14 residues. Germline CDR1 reads SNHLY; CDR2 reads FYNNEI. The CDR3 coding sequence is TGTGCCAGCAGTCCTAGCGCCCGCACAGATACGCAGTATTTT. It encodes CASSPSARTDTQYF.

The chain uses TRBV19 and TRBJ2-6; D remains ambiguous. The CDR3 has 13 amino acids. The V end lost 6 bases, the J end lost 2 bases, and 5 bases lay between the germline ends. CDR1 LNHDA and CDR2 SQIVND come from the germline V gene (reference sequence). CDR3 residues: CASSSAGANVLTF. The CDR3 nucleotides read TGTGCCAGTAGCTCTGCTGGGGCCAACGTCCTGACTTTC.

CDR3 in amino acids: CASSKPGQAYYEQYF. The CDR3 region has the DNA TGTGCCAGCAGCAAACCGGGACAGGCCTACTACGAGCAGTACTTC. The chain combines TRBV7-8 with TRBJ2-7, with TRBD1 matching 8 bases. V shed 5 bases, J shed 3 bases, and the junction held 9 bases outside the gene matches. Germline V gives CDR1 SGHVS, CDR2 FQNEAQ. The CDR3 extends over 15 amino acids. The complete variable domain, with remaining parts taken from reference TRBV7-8 and TRBJ2-7, reads GAGVSQSPRYKVAKRGQDVALRCDPISGHVSLFWYQQALGQGPEFLTYFQNEAQLDKSGLPSDRFFAERPEGSVSTLKIQRTQQEDSAVYLCASSKPGQAYYEQYFGPGTRLTVT.

On this clone: This sample also contains other DNA sequences that code for the same CDR3. This chain connects TRBV4-2 to TRBJ2-1; 15 bases map to TRBD2. Germline values: CDR1 LGHNA, CDR2 YNFKEQ. After removal of 3 bases from V and 7 bases from J, the junction contained 4 bases not matched to a gene. CDR3 length equals 16 residues. The CDR3 DNA reads as TGTGCCAGCAGCCAGGAGGGACTAGCGGGGGGAAATGAGCAGTTCTTC. Its translation: CASSQEGLAGGNEQFF.

The chain employs TRBV28 and TRBJ2-1; 7 nucleotides align to TRBD1. V lost 4 bases to trimming and J lost 7 bases; unmatched junction nucleotides: 10. The germline gives CDR1 MDHEN, CDR2 SYDVKM. The CDR3 length is 15 residues. Written as DNA, the CDR3 is TGTGCCAGCAGTTGGGTGACAGGGTATTCTAATGAGCAGTTCTTC. This codes for CASSWVTGYSNEQFF.

This clone was seen a few times. The gene calls are TRBV18 and TRBJ1-5, with TRBD1 identical over 8 bases. The CDR3 covers 14 residues. Per germline, CDR1 KGHSH and CDR2 LQKENI. With V trimmed by 4 bases and J by 6 bases, 5 bases remained unmatched. The CDR3 DNA sequence: TGTGCCAGCTCACGGCAGGGGGCAGGTCAGCCCCAGCATTTT. This codes for CASSRQGAGQPQHF.

This chain uses TRBV5-1 with TRBJ1-1, with 9 bases identical to TRBD1. With V trimmed by 0 bases and J by 4 bases, 4 bases remained unmatched. Germline CDR1 reads SGHRS; CDR2 reads YFSETQ. CDR3 length: 15 residues. The DNA of the CDR3 is TGCGCCAGCAGCTTGGACGGACAGGGGAGCACTGAAGCTTTCTTT. Translation gives CASSLDGQGSTEAFF.